The sequence of this T cell receptor beta chain was determined in a study of blood T cell repertoires in COVID-19. The overall study: The United States, Italy and Spain provided the acute and convalescent COVID-19 samples. PBMCs, B-cell-depleted T cells, or T cells provided the cDNA or gDNA that made up the material.

The age range of participants was roughly 18 to 90 years, with residence in under 30 US areas. As handled by the study authors: Counts of nucleated cells, estimated from reference gene primer amplification, were obtained. TCRdb's table, derived via immunoSEQ multiplex PCR, lists solely in-frame clones and lacks some. The V and J calls and the clone size are those of that table, but D and trimming were determined from the DNA. This table has more than 300,000 clones, more than 85% appearing once. The source is a woman aged 25 to 39 who had recovered from COVID-19. The material sequenced was PBMCs or T cells enriched from blood (not recorded which).

The CDR3 region is CASNSPPENTEAFF. In DNA form, the CDR3 reads TGTGCCAGCAACTCTCCACCTGAGAACACTGAAGCTTTCTTT. V is TRBV28 and J is TRBJ1-1; D gene uncertain. The germline V gene encodes CDR1 MDHEN and CDR2 SYDVKM. V lost 7 bases, J lost 1 base, and 13 bases lay in between. The CDR3 covers 14 residues.